Listed below are T cell receptor beta chains from one sample, sequenced in a study of beta chain features in type 1 diabetes. The table came from immunoSEQ multiplex PCR; TCRdb's copy has only in-frame clones and leaves some out. The data show hundreds of thousands of clones, 13% seen once. Sequenced sample: naive CD4+ T cells from blood. These receptors all come from a man between 18 and 35 years old with type 1 diabetes. Each CDR3 is given with its conserved first and last residue. A D gene is named only where the DNA matches it firmly. The size of a clone is reported for some rows only, either as once, few or many, or as a class for expanded clones.

NA	TRBV5-4	TRBJ1-2	NA	TGTGCCAGCAGCTTGGACCGTTTTGGCTACACCTTC	CASSLDRFGYTF
TRBD2	TRBV2	TRBJ2-1	NA	TGTGCCAGCAGAGCGACTAGCGGGGGGAACAATGAGCAGTTCTTC	CASRATSGGNNEQFF
TRBD2	TRBV14	TRBJ2-7	once	TGTGCCAGCAGCCAAAGGGAGGGCTCCTACGAGCAGTACTTC	CASSQREGSYEQYF
TRBD1	TRBV19	TRBJ1-5	NA	TGTGCCAGCCGACAGGGTCCGCAGCCCCAGCATTTT	CASRQGPQPQHF
NA	TRBV5-1	TRBJ2-6	NA	TGCGCCAGCAGCATCGAATGGGGCTCTGGGGCCAACGTCCTGACTTTC	CASSIEWGSGANVLTF
TRBD1	TRBV4-1	TRBJ2-1	NA	TGCGCCAGCAGCCAAGGACAGGGGGTAACCTACAATGAGCAGTTCTTC	CASSQGQGVTYNEQFF
NA	TRBV29-1	TRBJ2-1	few	TGCAGCGTTGAAGATCGAGCGACAGGGAGGAATGAGCAGTTCTTC	CSVEDRATGRNEQFF
TRBD2	TRBV5-1	TRBJ2-7	few	TGCGCCAGCAGCCCGGGGGGGCCTACACCCGAGCAGTACTTC	CASSPGGPTPEQYF
NA	TRBV4-1	TRBJ2-2	few	TGCGCCAGCAGCCAAGGACGACTAGGGGAGGCCGGGGAGCTGTTTTTT	CASSQGRLGEAGELFF
TRBD1	TRBV18	TRBJ1-6	NA	TGTGCCAGCTCGACGGACGGGACAGAATTATCACCCCTCCACTTT	CASSTDGTELSPLHF
NA	TRBV2	TRBJ2-1	few	TGTGCCAGGCGGGTAGAAGCTTACAATGAGCAGTTCTTC	CARRVEAYNEQFF
TRBD2	TRBV7-9	TRBJ2-5	few	TGTGCCAGCAGCTCCTCTAGCGGCCAAGAGACCCAGTACTTC	CASSSSSGQETQYF
NA	TRBV6-6	TRBJ2-1	NA	TGTGCCAGCAGCCTCTGGCTAAAAACCTGGAATGAGCAGTTCTTC	CASSLWLKTWNEQFF
TRBD2	TRBV11-2	TRBJ2-7	NA	TGTGCCAGCAGCCCTAAATTCGGAGCGGGGAGTGAGTACGAGCAGTACTTC	CASSPKFGAGSEYEQYF
TRBD2	TRBV6-6	TRBJ2-1	few	TGTGCCAGCGGACTAGCGGGGGGTAGTGAGCAGTTCTTC	CASGLAGGSEQFF
TRBD1	TRBV27	TRBJ2-7	NA	TGTGCCAGCAGTCTGCAGGGGGCCTACGAGCAGTACTTC	CASSLQGAYEQYF
NA	TRBV28	TRBJ1-2	NA	TGTGCCAGCAGTCCAGACAGATTCAACTATGGCTACACCTTC	CASSPDRFNYGYTF
NA	TRBV7-9	TRBJ2-3	few	TGTGCCAGCAGCTTGGTTTCGAGGGGAGGCACAGATACGCAGTATTTT	CASSLVSRGGTDTQYF
NA	TRBV29-1	TRBJ2-5	NA	TGCAGCGCTAACCCAGGGGCTCTACAAGAGACCCAGTACTTC	CSANPGALQETQYF
NA	TRBV6-5	TRBJ1-4	NA	TGTGCCAGCAGCGCGGGGCAGGTTGAAAAACTGTTTTTT	CASSAGQVEKLFF
NA	TRBV15	TRBJ2-1	few	TGTGCCACCAGCGGGTCCTGGTCGGGCTCCTACAATGAGCAGTTCTTC	CATSGSWSGSYNEQFF
TRBD1	TRBV10-3	TRBJ2-2	few	TGTGCCATCAGTCTACAGGGGGCGCAGAACACCGGGGAGCTGTTTTTT	CAISLQGAQNTGELFF
NA	TRBV20-1	TRBJ2-3	NA	TGCAGTGCTAGAGATCGGGGCACGCAGTATTTT	CSARDRGTQYF
TRBD2	TRBV11-3	TRBJ2-1	few	TGTGCCAGCAGTAGGCGGGGGGCCGACAATGAGCAGTTCTTC	CASSRRGADNEQFF
NA	TRBV6-6	TRBJ2-2	few	TGTGCCAGCAGTTACTCAGGCAGGGGGAACACCGGGGAGCTGTTTTTT	CASSYSGRGNTGELFF
NA	TRBV11-2	TRBJ1-4	NA	TGTGCCAGCAGCTTAGGGAGCTCCGCAACTAATGAAAAACTGTTTTTT	CASSLGSSATNEKLFF
NA	TRBV9	TRBJ1-2	NA	TGTGCCAGCAGCGTGCACGAGGAGGGGAAGGGCTACACCTTC	CASSVHEEGKGYTF
NA	TRBV5-1	TRBJ1-1	NA	TGCGCCAGCAGCTTGACTACCTTGGGACACCCGGACACTGAAGCTTTCTTT	CASSLTTLGHPDTEAFF
TRBD1	TRBV6-1	TRBJ1-5	few	TGTGCCAGCATGTTTACAGGGGGCCATCAGCCCCAGCATTTT	CASMFTGGHQPQHF
TRBD1	TRBV10-3	TRBJ1-2	few	TGTGCCATCAGTGACGCTGGACAGGGGGTTAACTATGGCTACACCTTC	CAISDAGQGVNYGYTF
NA	TRBV28	TRBJ1-3	few	TGTGCCAGCATTTTCGGAAACACCATATATTTT	CASIFGNTIYF
NA	TRBV30	TRBJ1-4	NA	TGTGCCTGGAGTGCTTGGAGGGGTCCCGCAACTAATGAAAAACTGTTTTTT	CAWSAWRGPATNEKLFF
TRBD1	TRBV7-8	TRBJ2-6	NA	TGTGCCAGCAGCCCCGGACAGGCTGGGGCCAACGTCCTGACTTTC	CASSPGQAGANVLTF
NA	TRBV25-1	TRBJ2-2	few	TGTGCCAGCAGTGACCCGGGGGCCCCTACCGGGGAGCTGTTTTTT	CASSDPGAPTGELFF
NA	TRBV5-6	TRBJ1-2	NA	TGTGCCAGCAGCTTGTATCCAGGGACCTATGGCTACACCTTC	CASSLYPGTYGYTF
TRBD1	TRBV30	TRBJ2-3	NA	TGTGCCTGGAGTACAGGGGCGATCCCAAACACAGATACGCAGTATTTT	CAWSTGAIPNTDTQYF
NA	TRBV10-3	TRBJ2-7	NA	TGTGCCATCAGTGACTCGGGCCAGCTCTACGAGCAGTACTTC	CAISDSGQLYEQYF
NA	TRBV29-1	TRBJ2-7	few	TGCAGCGTTCTCGGGGGAGCCCTTTACGAGCAGTACTTC	CSVLGGALYEQYF
NA	TRBV5-4	TRBJ1-6	NA	TGTGCCAGCACCCCAGGAGAGTGGAATTCACCCCTCCACTTT	CASTPGEWNSPLHF
NA	TRBV5-6	TRBJ1-2	NA	TGTGCCAGCAGCTTGATGGACAGACGATATGGCTACACCTTC	CASSLMDRRYGYTF
TRBD2	TRBV11-1	TRBJ2-3	few	TGTGCCAGCAGTTTAGCGGGGGCCATAGATACGCAGTATTTT	CASSLAGAIDTQYF
NA	TRBV7-6	TRBJ2-1	few	TGTGCCAGCACCCTCAAGGGGCTGGGTTCCTACAATGAGCAGTTCTTC	CASTLKGLGSYNEQFF
TRBD1	TRBV25-1	TRBJ1-5	NA	TGTGCCAGCAGCGGGACAGGGGGCAATCAGCCCCAGCATTTT	CASSGTGGNQPQHF
NA	TRBV30	TRBJ2-7	few	TGTGCCTGGACCCCTGGGCCGCAGCAGGTCAACGAGCAGTACTTC	CAWTPGPQQVNEQYF
NA	TRBV25-1	TRBJ2-3	few	TGTGCCAGCAGTCTGTATGGCACAGATACGCAGTATTTT	CASSLYGTDTQYF
TRBD1	TRBV5-1	TRBJ1-2	few	TGCGCCAGCAGCCAAGGGACAGGGTTAGACTATGGCTACACCTTC	CASSQGTGLDYGYTF